Each of the 29 T cell receptor beta chains below was sequenced from the same sample in a study of Ad26.COV2.S vaccination and SARS-CoV-2 variants. Treatment in this sample: about 20 received Ad26.COV2.S at low or high dose, single or two shots; 5 received placebo; per-sample allocation not given. Day 63 after the first vaccine or placebo injection was the time point for sampling. Profiling relied on immunoSEQ multiplex PCR, and the TCRdb table lists in-frame clones only, not all of them. The profile shows hundreds of thousands of clones, 89% of them singletons. The material was peripheral blood, obtained in a trial of Ad26.COV2.S vaccine versus placebo. The receptor set was obtained from a person between 18 and 59 years old who received the Ad26.COV2.S COVID-19 vaccine or a placebo.

The rearrangement links TRBV7-8 to TRBJ2-1; D unclear. Trimming pared 4 bases from V and 7 bases from J, leaving 17 bases between. Germline loops: CDR1 SGHVS, CDR2 FQNEAQ. The CDR3 is 15 amino acids. Here the CDR3 reads CASSSQGFSQNEQFF. The CDR3 DNA sequence: TGTGCCAGCAGCTCACAAGGGTTCTCGCAAAATGAGCAGTTCTTC.

The chain uses TRBV6-5 and TRBJ2-1; TRBD1 or TRBD2 may be the D gene (6 bases each). This CDR3 is built from 16 residues. Per the germline V gene, CDR1 is MNHEY and CDR2 is SVGAGI. Between the trimmed V and J ends, which lost 3 bases and 7 bases, there was a span of 19 bases. The DNA for the CDR3 is TGTGCCAGCAGTTATTCAACCGGAGGGGGGAGAAATGAGCAGTTCTTC. Residues: CASSYSTGGGRNEQFF.

The chain joins TRBV10-3 to TRBJ2-7; D uncertain. The CDR3 totals 15 residues. Germline V gives CDR1 ENHRY, CDR2 SYGVKD. Between the trimmed V and J ends, which lost 3 bases and 0 bases, there was a span of 12 bases. Written as DNA, the CDR3 is TGTGCCATCAGTGATGGAACGGTGAGCTCCTACGAGCAGTACTTC. Amino acids: CAISDGTVSSYEQYF.

The chain recombines TRBV10-3 with TRBJ2-3; 7 positions agree with TRBD1. The J segment lost 1 base and the V segment lost 7 bases, leaving 5 bases of the junction unmatched. The CDR3 sequence is 14 residues long. Germline CDR1 ENHRY, CDR2 SYGVKD. The CDR3 sequence is CAINTGVGTDTQYF. The CDR3 bases are TGTGCCATCAATACAGGGGTGGGCACAGATACGCAGTATTTT.

V gene TRBV30 combines with J gene TRBJ2-7; 7 bases are shared with TRBD2. Germline V lookup: CDR1 GTSNPN, CDR2 SVGIG (reference sequence). Germline trimming cut 3 bases from V and 2 bases from J; bases unmatched to any gene: 10. CDR3 length equals 15 residues. The CDR3 sequence: CAWSPPSGGTYEQYF. CDR3 DNA sequence: TGTGCCTGGAGCCCCCCTAGCGGAGGGACCTACGAGCAGTACTTC.

The rearrangement uses TRBV6-5 and TRBJ1-4; D is ambiguous. Per the germline V gene, CDR1 is MNHEY and CDR2 is SVGAGI. Trimming removed 11 bases from V and 4 bases from J, with 11 bases in between. This CDR3 is built from 12 residues. The CDR3 is CALSGRNEKLFF. The DNA of the CDR3 is TGTGCCCTCTCCGGCCGTAATGAAAAACTGTTTTTT.

V is TRBV9 and J is TRBJ2-5; tentative D call: TRBD2 (6 bases). The CDR3 spans 15 residues. V shed 0 bases and J shed 5 bases, with 14 bases lying between them. From germline, CDR1 is SGDLS and CDR2 YYNGEE. Here the CDR3 DNA reads TGTGCCAGCAGCGTAGGGGGGGTAATGGTGGAGACCCAGTACTTC. It specifies CASSVGGVMVETQYF.

V usage is TRBV5-1 and J usage is TRBJ2-7; D gene uncertain. This CDR3 contains 13 residues. Trimming shortened V by 0 bases and J by 4 bases, and 8 bases separated the two germline ends. In germline, CDR1 is SGHRS, CDR2 YFSETQ. The CDR3 DNA reads as TGCGCCAGCAGCTTGGCCGGTTTGTACGAGCAGTACTTC. Protein product: CASSLAGLYEQYF.

With regard to this clone: Within the sample, other DNA sequences also encode this same CDR3. Written as DNA, the CDR3 is TGTGCCAGCTCACCAGGGACCGCATATCAGCCCCAGCATTTT. This codes for CASSPGTAYQPQHF. The chain employs TRBV18 and TRBJ1-5, with D tentatively TRBD1 (5 bases). CDR1 and CDR2 from the germline V gene are KGHSH and LQKENI. V dropped 2 bases and J dropped 5 bases, with 10 bases sitting between them. The CDR3 loop spans 14 amino acids.

CDR3 nucleotides: TGCGCCAGCAGCCAAGGAGTTGATACGCAGTATTTT. Translating it yields CASSQGVDTQYF. The gene calls are TRBV4-1 and TRBJ2-3, with D hard to call. This CDR3 has 12 residues. Germline assignment: CDR1 MGHRA and CDR2 YSYEKL. V was pared by 1 base and J by 6 bases, with 5 bases between.

The V gene is TRBV4-1, the J gene TRBJ2-7, with D hard to call. Germline V gene lookup returns CDR1 MGHRA and CDR2 YSYEKL. This CDR3 is 14 amino acids long. V lost 0 bases, J lost 7 bases, and 13 bases lay in between. This CDR3 reads CASSQEARQKEQYF. The CDR3 coding sequence is TGCGCCAGCAGCCAAGAGGCTCGGCAAAAAGAGCAGTACTTC.

The V call is TRBV9, the J call TRBJ2-7; D uncertain. CDR3 length equals 13 residues. V was trimmed by 0 bases and J by 6 bases, leaving 10 bases between them. Looked up from germline, CDR1 is SGDLS and CDR2 is YYNGEE. CDR3 coding DNA: TGTGCCAGCAGCGTAGAGGCCGGCAGCGAGCAGTACTTC. Translation gives CASSVEAGSEQYF.

This sequence joins TRBV10-3 and TRBJ2-2, with 10 bases that match TRBD2. Germline trimming cut 8 bases from V and 6 bases from J; bases unmatched to any gene: 6. Germline CDR1 and CDR2: ENHRY and SYGVKD. The CDR3 length is 14 residues. The CDR3 protein is CAIRASGSSGELFF. In DNA form, the CDR3 reads TGTGCCATCCGGGCTAGCGGGAGTTCCGGGGAGCTGTTTTTT.

The rearrangement uses TRBV5-6 and TRBJ2-2; TRBD1 matches 10 bases. Unmatched junction bases numbered 4, after V lost 2 bases and J lost 3 bases. The CDR3 contains 16 residues. Germline V gene data show CDR1 as SGHDT and CDR2 as YYEEEE. In DNA form, the CDR3 reads TGTGCCAGCAGCTTCGACAGGGGGCTGGACACCGGGGAGCTGTTTTTT. As protein: CASSFDRGLDTGELFF. The whole variable domain, remainder taken from reference TRBV5-6 and TRBJ2-2, is DAGVTQSPTHLIKTRGQQVTLRCSPKSGHDTVSWYQQALGQGPQFIFQYYEEEERQRGNFPDRFSGHQFPNYSSELNVNALLLGDSALYLCASSFDRGLDTGELFFGEGSRLTVL.

This sequence joins TRBV12-3 or TRBV12-4 and TRBJ1-1; a possible D gene is TRBD1 (6 bases). This CDR3 has 13 amino acids. With 8 bases removed from V and 3 bases from J, the gap between germline ends came to 13 bases. CDR3 bases: TGTGCCAGCCGATCTACAGGGTACACTGAAGCTTTCTTT. Translation gives CASRSTGYTEAFF.

V and J are TRBV2 and TRBJ1-5, with 7 bases aligning to TRBD1. Trimming cost V 5 bases and J 4 bases; bases outside gene matches: 5. This CDR3 is built from 14 residues. Germline CDR1 reads SNHLY; CDR2 reads FYNNEI. DNA for the CDR3: TGTGCCAGCAGTCTCCAGGGGGGGAATCAGCCCCAGCATTTT. Translated, it gives CASSLQGGNQPQHF.

The V call is TRBV7-9, the J call TRBJ2-5; D is possibly TRBD2 (6 bases). Germline V CDR1 and CDR2: SEHNR, FQNEAQ (reference sequence). There are 14 residues in the CDR3. Trimming took 3 bases from V and 2 from J, leaving 10 bases between them. CDR3 sequence: CASSLGGEQETQYF. Written as DNA, the CDR3 is TGTGCCAGCAGCTTGGGGGGAGAGCAAGAGACCCAGTACTTC.

This clone was found a few times. The chain has TRBV11-2 and TRBJ1-5; D is unresolved. In germline, CDR1 is SGHAT, CDR2 FQNNGV. CDR3 length: 13 residues. V was clipped by 8 bases and J by 6 bases, with 14 bases between them. The CDR3 loop is CASGVEAGQPQHF. The CDR3 nucleotides are TGTGCCAGCGGGGTCGAGGCGGGTCAGCCCCAGCATTTT.

The chain couples TRBV21-1 to TRBJ1-2. TRBV21-1 is an annotated pseudogene. The CDR3 is 15 residues long. CDR3 sequence: CASSKARPRGYGYTF. The CDR3 DNA sequence: TGTGCCAGCAGCAAAGCCCGCCCCCGGGGCTATGGCTACACCTTC.

Points on this clone: This sample includes further DNA sequences coding for the same CDR3. The genes are TRBV7-9 and TRBJ1-4, with D tentatively TRBD1 (5 bases). CDR3 size: 14 residues. V lost 2 bases to trimming and J lost 1 base, with 5 bases between them. From germline, CDR1 is SEHNR and CDR2 FQNEAQ (reference sequence). CDR3 sequence (DNA): TGTGCCAGCAGCTTACAGGGAACTAATGAAAAACTGTTTTTT. As protein: CASSLQGTNEKLFF. The variable domain in full, with the rest retrieved from reference TRBV7-9 and TRBJ1-4, is DTGVSQNPRHKITKRGQNVTFRCDPISEHNRLYWYRQTLGQGPEFLTYFQNEAQLEKSRLLSDRFSAERPKGSFSTLEIQRTEQGDSAMYLCASSLQGTNEKLFFGSGTQLSVL.

On this clone itself: Distinct nucleotide sequences in the sample also encode this CDR3. This chain links TRBV19 with TRBJ2-7; a possible D gene is TRBD1 (6 bases). This CDR3 region has 13 residues. V lost 5 bases and J lost 3, with 11 bases in between. Germline V CDR1 and CDR2: LNHDA, SQIVND (reference sequence). The CDR3 bases are TGTGCCAGTAGTCCCGGACAGAGCTACGAGCAGTACTTC. Translated, it gives CASSPGQSYEQYF.

V gene TRBV19 combines with J gene TRBJ1-1, with TRBD1 matching 7 bases. The CDR3 contains 13 residues. Germline trimming cut 5 bases from V and 4 bases from J; bases unmatched to any gene: 4. Germline CDR1 is LNHDA and CDR2 is SQIVND (reference sequence). CDR3 bases: TGTGCCAGTAGTGCACAGGGGTTCACTGAAGCTTTCTTT. This sequence encodes CASSAQGFTEAFF.

This chain uses TRBV19 with TRBJ1-2; D not resolved. The germline V gene has CDR1 LNHDA and CDR2 SQIVND (reference sequence). The V gene lost 7 bases and the J gene lost 1 base, with 7 bases spanning the gap. This CDR3 is 12 amino acids long. The DNA of the CDR3 is TGTGCCAGTACCCCACATAACTATGGCTACACCTTC. It encodes CASTPHNYGYTF.

The genes are TRBV6-5 and TRBJ1-4, with 7 bases lining up with TRBD1. This CDR3 comprises 14 residues. V shed 6 bases and J 7 bases; nucleotides not matched to a gene: 8. Looked up from germline, CDR1 is MNHEY and CDR2 is SVGAGI. The CDR3 loop is CASSPGQSAEKLFF. Here the CDR3 DNA reads TGTGCCAGCAGCCCGGGACAGTCCGCTGAAAAACTGTTTTTT.

This chain joins TRBV28 and TRBJ1-5, with D uncertain. This CDR3 has 13 residues. Germline CDR1 is MDHEN and CDR2 is SYDVKM. Trimming removed 5 bases at V and 3 bases at J, with 8 bases between. CDR3 sequence: CASSTPFNQPQHF. In DNA form, the CDR3 reads TGTGCCAGCAGTACTCCTTTCAATCAGCCCCAGCATTTT. The variable domain in full, completed from reference TRBV28 and TRBJ1-5, reads DVKVTQSSRYLVKRTGEKVFLECVQDMDHENMFWYRQDPGLGLRLIYFSYDVKMKEKGDIPEGYSVSREKKERFSLILESASTNQTSMYLCASSTPFNQPQHFGDGTRLSIL.

The chain couples TRBV2 to TRBJ2-7; no clear D. V was cut by 8 bases and J by 1 base, with 12 bases left in between. This CDR3 has 13 residues. Germline assignment: CDR1 SNHLY and CDR2 FYNNEI. The CDR3 DNA reads as TGTGCCAGCCTCCGGGCCGTTTCCTACGAGCAGTACTTC. It is translated as CASLRAVSYEQYF.

A word on this clone: Different DNA sequences within this sample yield the same CDR3. The CDR3 here is CATSDGNYNEQFF. CDR3 sequence (DNA): TGTGCCACCAGTGATGGGAACTACAATGAGCAGTTCTTC. The gene calls are TRBV24-1 and TRBJ2-1; D gene ambiguous. V lost 3 bases and J 3 bases, leaving 5 bases between the germline ends. This CDR3 is 13 amino acids long. Germline CDR1 is KGHDR and CDR2 is SFDVKD.

The chain recombines TRBV5-1 with TRBJ2-2; 7 bases map to TRBD2. CDR1 SGHRS and CDR2 YFSETQ come from the germline V gene. J gave up 2 bases and V 7 bases, and 14 bases lay outside the gene matches. The CDR3 spans 17 residues. CDR3 in amino acids: CASASRPSGDNTGELFF. CDR3 coding DNA: TGCGCCAGCGCCTCCCGCCCAAGCGGGGATAACACCGGGGAGCTGTTTTTT.

The sample holds one count of this clone. The chain links TRBV28 to TRBJ1-1; unclear D gene. Germline V lookup: CDR1 MDHEN, CDR2 SYDVKM. Trimming shortened V by 6 bases and J by 1 base, and 9 bases separated the two germline ends. The CDR3 contains 13 residues. This chain's CDR3 is CASRTLSNTEAFF. The CDR3 DNA is TGTGCCAGCAGAACCCTGTCGAACACTGAAGCTTTCTTT. Full variable domain (outside the CDR3, taken from reference TRBV28 and TRBJ1-1): DVKVTQSSRYLVKRTGEKVFLECVQDMDHENMFWYRQDPGLGLRLIYFSYDVKMKEKGDIPEGYSVSREKKERFSLILESASTNQTSMYLCASRTLSNTEAFFGQGTRLTVV.